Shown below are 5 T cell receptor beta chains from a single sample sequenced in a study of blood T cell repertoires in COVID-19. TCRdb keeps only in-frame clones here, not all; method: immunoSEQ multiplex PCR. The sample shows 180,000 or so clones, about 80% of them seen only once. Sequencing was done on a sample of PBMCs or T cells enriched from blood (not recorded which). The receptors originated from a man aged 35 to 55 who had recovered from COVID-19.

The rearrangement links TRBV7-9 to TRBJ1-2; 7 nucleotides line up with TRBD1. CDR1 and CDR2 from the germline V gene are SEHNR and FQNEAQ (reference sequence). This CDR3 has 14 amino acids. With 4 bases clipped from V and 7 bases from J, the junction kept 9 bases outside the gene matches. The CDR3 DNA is TGTGCCAGCAGCTGGGGAGACAGGGTTTCTGGCTACACCTTC. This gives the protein CASSWGDRVSGYTF. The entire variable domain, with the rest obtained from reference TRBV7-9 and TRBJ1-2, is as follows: DTGVSQNPRHKITKRGQNVTFRCDPISEHNRLYWYRQTLGQGPEFLTYFQNEAQLEKSRLLSDRFSAERPKGSFSTLEIQRTEQGDSAMYLCASSWGDRVSGYTFGSGTRLTVV.

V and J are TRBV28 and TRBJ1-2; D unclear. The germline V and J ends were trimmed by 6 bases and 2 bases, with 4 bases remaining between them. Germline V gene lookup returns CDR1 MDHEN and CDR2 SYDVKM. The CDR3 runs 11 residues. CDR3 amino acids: CASRQNYGYTF. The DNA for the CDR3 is TGTGCCAGCAGACAGAACTATGGCTACACCTTC.

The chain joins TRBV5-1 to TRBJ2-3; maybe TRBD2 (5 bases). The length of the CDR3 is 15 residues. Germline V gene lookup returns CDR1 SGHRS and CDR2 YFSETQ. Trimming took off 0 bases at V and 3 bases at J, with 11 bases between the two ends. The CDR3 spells CASSLGGRGTDTQYF. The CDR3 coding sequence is TGCGCCAGCAGCTTGGGAGGGAGAGGTACAGATACGCAGTATTTT.

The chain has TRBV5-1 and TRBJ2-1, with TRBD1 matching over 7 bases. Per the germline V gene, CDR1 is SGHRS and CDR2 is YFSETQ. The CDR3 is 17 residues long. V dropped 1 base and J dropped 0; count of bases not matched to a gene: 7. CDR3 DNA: TGCGCCAGCAGCTTGAGGTCGGACAGGTTCTCCTACAATGAGCAGTTCTTC. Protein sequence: CASSLRSDRFSYNEQFF.

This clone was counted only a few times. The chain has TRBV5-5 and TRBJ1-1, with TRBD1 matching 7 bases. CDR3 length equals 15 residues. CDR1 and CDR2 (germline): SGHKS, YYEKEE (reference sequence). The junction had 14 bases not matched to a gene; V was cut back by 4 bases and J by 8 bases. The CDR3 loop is CASSRGGTDGREAFF. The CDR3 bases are TGTGCCAGCAGCCGTGGCGGGACAGACGGAAGGGAAGCTTTCTTT.